This T cell receptor beta chain originates from a study of cytomegalovirus exposure and HLA in healthy donors. Separation from the approximately 670-subject first cohort characterized the roughly 120-subject validation cohort, to which the donors belonged. Some clones are missing from TCRdb's copy, which holds only in-frame ones; the method was immunoSEQ multiplex PCR. The sample lists about 38,000 clones; 90% to 95% were seen once. The length of the CDR3 is 12 residues. Germline V gene lookup returns CDR1 MNHEY and CDR2 SMNVEV (reference sequence). Trimming removed 5 bases at V and 7 bases at J, with 8 bases between. Concerning this clone itself: Its specificity is unknown.

General study points: A later analysis found first-cohort TCR clusters tended to co-occur in the 90 to 150 validation repertoires.

The TCR originated in a man between 18 and 35 years old in good health and CMV-seronegative. The sample consisted of PBMCs. V and J are TRBV27 and TRBJ2-2; D unclear. Here the CDR3 reads CASSTPGGELFF. CDR3 coding DNA: TGTGCCAGCAGTACCCCCGGCGGGGAGCTGTTTTTT.